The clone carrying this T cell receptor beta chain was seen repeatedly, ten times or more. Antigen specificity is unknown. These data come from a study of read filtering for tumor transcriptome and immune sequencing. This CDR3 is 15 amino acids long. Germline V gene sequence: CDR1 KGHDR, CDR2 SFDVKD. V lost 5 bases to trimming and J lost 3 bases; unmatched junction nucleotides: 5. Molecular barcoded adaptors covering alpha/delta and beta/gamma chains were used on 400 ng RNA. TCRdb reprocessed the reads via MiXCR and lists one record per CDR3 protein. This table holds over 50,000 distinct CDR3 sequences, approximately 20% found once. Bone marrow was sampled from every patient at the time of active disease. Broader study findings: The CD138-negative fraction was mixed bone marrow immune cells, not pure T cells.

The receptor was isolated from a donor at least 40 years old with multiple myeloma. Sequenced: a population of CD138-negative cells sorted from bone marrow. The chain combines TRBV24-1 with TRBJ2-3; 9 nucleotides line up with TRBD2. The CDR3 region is CATSVFAGGTDTQYF. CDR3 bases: TGTGCCACCAGTGTCTTCGCGGGGGGGACAGATACGCAGTATTTT.